The source of this T cell receptor beta chain is a study of brain T cells in children with intractable seizures (dated by TCRdb to the early 2020s). Study-wide context: As a first screen for immune gene transcripts, resected brain tissue from approximately 54 pediatric epilepsy surgery cases was run on a NanoString immunology panel. Of the roughly twelve selected surgery cases, pre-surgery blood was also sequenced for eight, so four had brain tissue only.

On the study overall, not on this receptor specifically: Viral specificity was inferred solely from CDR3 sequence similarity, and the HCMV serostatus of the patients was not known. Because sequencing depth differed between pre- and post-surgery blood, the absence of clones from the pre-surgery sample may reflect undersampling.

TCR beta chain sequences were generated from genomic DNA using the immunoSEQ assay. Per the original workflow: CDR3 sequences not starting with the conserved framework cysteine at position 104 were manually removed. Clonality was calculated as one minus the normalized Shannon's Diversity Index, with values ranging from 0 (maximal diversity) to 1 (oligoclonal). Differences in the frequency of the same CDR3 between samples, such as brain versus blood, were assessed with chi-squared comparison-of-proportions tests. Public clonotypes were identified through searches of immuneACCESS, and similarity to known antiviral clonotypes was evaluated with the VDJdb browser. TCRdb re-hosts the immuneACCESS table, in-frame sequences only. Its copies lack some clones; in the studies checked, an unresolved V gene accounts for under half of them, and the cause for the rest is not known. V, J and clone size are those of that table, while D and trimming were read from the DNA. The sample table records 70,000 to 85,000 clones; around nine tenths of these occur just once. Together, the top ten hold roughly 24% of the sample.

Interpreted using the paper, the time point label stands for: resected brain tissue, or blood drawn just prior to surgery. The surgery cases showing the highest brain T cell transcript signatures were chosen for TCR beta chain sequencing of brain tissue and, when available, of blood. Prior to surgery, the patients had been treated with at least one anti-epileptic drug. TCR-sequenced patients were children with drug-resistant epilepsy due to tuberous sclerosis complex, focal cortical dysplasia, Rasmussen encephalitis or hemimegalencephaly. Blood samples were collected immediately before the epilepsy surgery. Bulk genomic DNA was isolated from unsorted brain tissue and whole blood using the Monarch genomic DNA purification kit. The germline V gene (reference sequence) provides CDR1 LNHDA and CDR2 SQIVND. The CDR3 measures 14 amino acids from cysteine to phenylalanine. This entry keeps only the CDR3 DNA: 42 bases, framed from base 1. Relative to germline, V is 0 bases shorter and J is 2 bases shorter, with 8 bases between their ends.

As concerns this clone: Its antigen remains undetermined. No quality values exist for individual bases; no much larger clone is one base distant.

This TCR came from a girl aged 2-10 years with Rasmussen encephalitis and intractable seizures. Recombination connected TRBV19 to TRBJ2-7; the D gene lacks a confident call. Specimen: peripheral blood, collected at surgery. The nucleotides are TGTGCCAGTAGTATAGAAGAAGGCCCCTACGAGCAGTACTTC. Translated, it reads CASSIEEGPYEQYF. The reference TRBV19 and TRBJ2-7 proteins fill in what lies around the CDR3, so the full variable domain reads DGGITQSPKYLFRKEGQNVTLSCEQNLNHDAMYWYRQDPGQGLRLIYYSQIVNDFQKGDIAEGYSVSREKKESFPLTVTSAQKNPTAFYLCASSIEEGPYEQYFGPGTRLTVT.